Presented here are 10 T cell receptor beta chains from one specimen sequenced in a study of early T cells in non-severe SARS-CoV-2 infection. From the 5' RACE reads, TCRdb called clonotypes with MiXCR, one entry per CDR3 protein. This table has about 80,000 distinct CDR3 sequences, approximately 11% appearing once. Sequenced: whole blood. Source of these receptors: an adult who was a healthcare worker with PCR-confirmed SARS-CoV-2 infection or an uninfected control (not recorded which).

There are many counts of this clonotype. The V gene is TRBV29-1, the J gene TRBJ2-2; no firm D call. This CDR3 region has 11 residues. In germline, CDR1 is SQVTM, CDR2 ANQGSEA. Trimming cost V 3 bases and J 3 bases, with 2 bases left between them. CDR3 nucleotides: TGCAGCGTTGAGCACACCGGGGAGCTGTTTTTT. As protein: CSVEHTGELFF.

A few counts support this clonotype. The rearrangement joins TRBV6-5 to TRBJ2-1; 11 bases match TRBD2. Trimming took 5 bases from V and 4 from J; bases not matched to a gene: 4. CDR3 length: 15 amino acids. The germline gives CDR1 MNHEY, CDR2 SVGAGI. The CDR3 DNA is TGTGCCAGCAGTACGGTAGCGGGGGGGTACAATGAGCAGTTCTTC. Translated, it gives CASSTVAGGYNEQFF.

The chain couples TRBV5-6 to TRBJ2-7; tentatively, D is TRBD2 (6 bases). Germline-derived CDR1 and CDR2 are SGHDT and YYEEEE. The V gene lost 4 bases and the J gene lost 2 bases, with 13 bases spanning the gap. The length of the CDR3 is 14 residues. The CDR3 DNA is TGTGCCAGCAGCCGGGGGAGTTTGCCCTACGAGCAGTACTTC. Amino acids: CASSRGSLPYEQYF.

This clonotype occurred a few times. The CDR3 region is CASSSHSSYNSPLHF. The CDR3 region has the DNA TGTGCCAGCAGCTCCCACAGCTCCTATAATTCACCCCTCCACTTT. V usage is TRBV7-9 and J usage is TRBJ1-6; D call uncertain. The ends were cut back, 4 bases at V and 0 bases at J, with 7 bases in the middle. CDR1 SEHNR and CDR2 FQNEAQ come from the germline V gene (reference sequence). This CDR3 region has 15 residues.

At least ten counts were recorded for this clonotype. V gene TRBV11-2 combines with J gene TRBJ2-7; 9 bases are a match to TRBD1. The CDR3 is 15 amino acids. Losses at the gene ends were 1 base for V and 2 bases for J; bases not matched to a gene: 3. Per the germline V gene, CDR1 is SGHAT and CDR2 is FQNNGV. As DNA, the CDR3 is TGTGCCAGCAGCTTAGGGACAGGGGCCACCTACGAGCAGTACTTC. Its protein product is CASSLGTGATYEQYF.

In this sample, this clonotype turned up a few times. The J gene is TRBJ2-7, the V gene TRBV7-8; 12 bases are a match to TRBD2. Per the germline V gene, CDR1 is SGHVS and CDR2 is FQNEAQ. After removal of 4 bases from V and 4 bases from J, the junction contained 8 bases not matched to a gene. The CDR3 extends over 16 amino acids. The CDR3 protein is CASSSPGLAGRYEQYF. CDR3 bases: TGTGCCAGCAGCTCCCCCGGACTAGCGGGGAGATACGAGCAGTACTTC.

V gene TRBV14 combines with J gene TRBJ2-1, with a tentative D call TRBD1 (5 bases). Germline V gives CDR1 SGHDN, CDR2 FVKESK. The CDR3 length is 16 residues. The V end was cut by 0 bases, the J end by 0 bases, with 9 bases between. DNA of the CDR3: TGTGCCAGCAGCCAAGATGTGGGGCCCTCCTACAATGAGCAGTTCTTC. Translating it yields CASSQDVGPSYNEQFF.

This clonotype showed up just a few times. The V and J genes are TRBV5-6 and TRBJ2-1; D may be TRBD2 (6 bases). The CDR3 extends over 15 amino acids. V lost 4 bases, J lost 8 bases, and 19 bases lay in between. CDR1 SGHDT and CDR2 YYEEEE come from the germline V gene. This CDR3 reads CASSRSGLPGDEQFF. The CDR3 DNA follows: TGTGCCAGCAGCCGATCGGGACTCCCCGGCGATGAGCAGTTCTTC.

The chain couples TRBV10-3 to TRBJ1-5, with no clear D. Trimming left V 2 bases short and J 0 bases short, with 5 bases between. Per germline, CDR1 ENHRY and CDR2 SYGVKD. The CDR3 covers 14 residues. CDR3 nucleotide sequence: TGTGCCATCAGTGAGGTTACTAGCAATCAGCCCCAGCATTTT. Amino acids: CAISEVTSNQPQHF.

V and J are TRBV4-3 and TRBJ1-2; D uncertain. Trimming removed 0 bases at V and 2 bases at J, with 10 bases between. The CDR3 is 15 residues long. The germline CDR1 and CDR2 sequences are LGHNA and YSLEER. The CDR3 loop is CASSQDRWTNYGYTF. The CDR3 DNA reads TGCGCCAGCAGCCAAGATAGATGGACCAACTATGGCTACACCTTC.